This record covers a single T cell receptor (beta chain). The data originate from a study of blood T cell repertoires in COVID-19. Looking at the study overall: Sources were T cells, B-cell-depleted T cells, or PBMCs; the material itself was cDNA or gDNA.

Profiled with immunoSEQ multiplex PCR; TCRdb holds only in-frame clones, not every one. Of 250,000 to 300,000 clones in the sample, 80% to 90% were seen once. The germline V gene has CDR1 SGHRS and CDR2 YFSETQ. This CDR3 contains 15 residues. V was pared by 4 bases and J by 7 bases, with 11 bases of the junction left unmatched. The gene calls are TRBV5-1 and TRBJ1-5; TRBD1 matches at 7 bases. Source material: peripheral blood. This receptor was obtained from a woman between 65 and 79 years old with COVID-19, enrolled during active disease. In DNA, the CDR3 is TGCGCCAGCAGCCCGGATCCAGGGACAGAGCAGCCCCAGCATTTT. Translation gives CASSPDPGTEQPQHF.